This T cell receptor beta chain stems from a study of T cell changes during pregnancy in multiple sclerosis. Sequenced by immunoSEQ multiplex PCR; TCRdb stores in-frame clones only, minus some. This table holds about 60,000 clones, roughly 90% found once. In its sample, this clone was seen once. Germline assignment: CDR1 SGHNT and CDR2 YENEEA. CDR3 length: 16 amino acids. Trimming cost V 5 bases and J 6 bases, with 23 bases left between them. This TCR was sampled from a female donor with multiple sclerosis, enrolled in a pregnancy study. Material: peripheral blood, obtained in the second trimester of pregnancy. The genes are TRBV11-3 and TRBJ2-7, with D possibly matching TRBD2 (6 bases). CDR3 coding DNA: TGTGCCAGCAGCCGAGGCGGGGAAGGAAAATCTGGCGAGCAGTACTTC. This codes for CASSRGGEGKSGEQYF.